The entry below describes one T cell receptor (beta chain). This clone was detected once. Its antigen remains unidentified. No much larger clone is present one base from it, and per-base qualities are unavailable. The data stem from a study of T cell responses to AZD1222 COVID-19 vaccine (dated by TCRdb to about 2021). At the level of the whole study: TCR sequencing was performed for 233 trial participants, of whom approximately 200 were given two doses of AZD1222 and approximately 25 were given two doses of MenACWY control vaccine. Trial participants were enrolled by age into subgroups of 18-55, 56-69 and 70-plus years, and roughly 160, 29 and 62 TCR-sequenced participants, respectively, were included in these subgroups.

The CDR3 regions of human TCRbeta chains were analyzed by immunosequencing. The original methods were these. TCRs in the repertoires were compared against a reference library of SARS-CoV-2-specific TCRs that had been generated with the MIRA antigen-specificity platform. Breadth was defined as the fraction of unique TCRs that were SARS-CoV-2-associated, and depth was defined as the fraction of total T cells that were SARS-CoV-2-associated. Each spike-specific TCR was assigned to its reactive spike region and to a CD4 or CD8 class using the MIRA data. Log10-transformed breadth and depth values were compared by one-way ANOVA with Sidak's multiple comparisons tests. TCRdb retrieved this table from immuneACCESS and kept in-frame rearrangements only. Not all clones are present; in checked studies, unresolved V genes account for under half, and no reason is known for the remainder. The DNA was the basis for D and trimming; V, J and clone size are from that table. This sample gives 95,000 to 100,000 clones in total; roughly 86% of them show up just once. Of the sample, roughly 15% falls within the top ten clones.

What the study reported, not specific to this receptor: The 56-69-year group was small, and its depth increase did not reach significance, likely because of low power. A significant rise in spike-specific TCR breadth and depth was observed after two AZD1222 doses relative to day 0 and relative to MenACWY recipients. The whole spike protein was spanned by vaccine-associated CD4 TCRs, and dominant responses were seen in regions 160-218 and 743-854. Conclusions about previously exposed vaccinees are limited, since just 6 or 7 AZD1222 recipients were seropositive for SARS-CoV-2 at baseline. Most participants were white British and females outnumbered males, and the authors suggested that clonal diversity may have been underestimated. No day 14 peak-response samples were available, so repertoires were characterized only after the peak T cell response. Nearly half of unique spike-specific TCRs reportedly recognized epitopes outside regions mutated in the B.1.351 and B.1.1.7 variants.

The junction shows trimming of 3 bases on V and 8 bases on J, plus 13 bases between the germline ends. The germline V gene provides CDR1 KGHSH and CDR2 LQKENI. The cysteine opens and the phenylalanine closes a CDR3 of 14 amino acids. Only the CDR3 DNA is retained, 42 bases long and in frame from the first base. The sample's time point label is to be understood as: about 28 days (+/-7) after the second vaccine dose. Because spike-specific TCR depth and breadth did not differ between the two schedules, AZD1222 recipients who got a second dose at roughly 4 weeks were pooled with those who got a second dose at roughly 12 weeks. The vaccinee samples were drawn from two UK trials, COV001 and COV002, one of which was a single-blind randomized controlled phase 2/3 trial testing AZD1222 (ChAdOx1 nCoV-19) in healthy adults. For TCRbeta chain sequencing, PBMC samples were collected from trial participants at day 0 and at day 28 after the second dose.

The receptor chain draws on TRBV18 and TRBJ1-4; no D gene call is confident. The receptor's source is an adult who received the AZD1222 COVID-19 vaccine. The source was peripheral blood, collected 28 days after the second AZD1222 dose. In nucleotide form, the sequence is TGTGCCAGCTCACCTTTCACGTCCGGGGAAAAACTGTTTTTT. Its protein reads: CASSPFTSGEKLFF. Reference TRBV18 and TRBJ1-4 genes cover what lies past the CDR3, so the full variable domain is NAGVMQNPRHLVRRRGQEARLRCSPMKGHSHVYWYRQLPEEGLKFMVYLQKENIIDESGMPKERFSAEFPKEGPSILRIQQVVRGDSAAYFCASSPFTSGEKLFFGSGTQLSVL.